This T cell receptor beta chain was found in a study of T cells in Graves' hyperthyroidism and ophthalmopathy. RNA transcripts gave rise to amplified TCR beta CDR3 regions. HTBI primers were the set used in a first-round RT-PCR of the TCR CDR3. TCRdb ran MiXCR on the multiplex PCR reads and lists one entry per CDR3 protein. This table has 560,000 or so distinct CDR3 sequences, 46% appearing once. This CDR3 is 15 amino acids long. Per the germline V gene, CDR1 is SEHNR and CDR2 is FQNEAQ (reference sequence). Losses at the gene ends were 9 bases for V and 10 bases for J; bases not matched to a gene: 14.

Sequencing was done on a sample of peripheral blood or thyroid tissue (not recorded which). This receptor was taken from a woman aged 18-29 years with Graves' hyperthyroidism. The chain is built from TRBV7-9 and TRBJ1-6; 8 bases map to TRBD1. The chain's CDR3 is CASSAPGTGTSPLHF. CDR3 bases: TGTGCCAGTAGTGCCCCCGGGACAGGAACCTCACCCCTCCACTTT.